The 5 T cell receptor beta chains below all came from one sample that was sequenced in a study of T cells after yellow fever vaccination (dated by TCRdb to the late 2010s). Receptor amplification or capture employed 5' RACE. The instrument given in TCRdb is Illumina HiSeq 2500. Clones were called with MiXCR by TCRdb after fastp trimmed the public reads at Q25, and only in-frame beta chains were retained. One record per CDR3 amino acid sequence lists the most common genes and DNA. The sample table records some 560,000 distinct CDR3 sequences; 15% to 20% of these occur just once. Jointly, the top ten make up over 11% of the sample. The sample's treatment or condition label, decoded: live attenuated yellow fever vaccine strain. The sample in question was PBMCs, obtained 15 days after the yellow fever booster vaccination. The receptors were sampled from a young man who received the YFV17D yellow fever vaccine.

The J gene is TRBJ2-5, the V gene TRBV10-3; D is undetermined. V shed 2 bases and J shed 5 bases, with 12 bases lying between them. The CDR3 sequence is 14 residues long. CDR1 is ENHRY and CDR2 is SYGVKD in the germline V gene. Written as DNA, the CDR3 is TGTGCCATCAGTGAGCCCCGCCTGGGCGAGACCCAGTACTTC. It specifies CAISEPRLGETQYF.

The rearrangement uses TRBV10-3 and TRBJ1-1, with TRBD1 identical over 8 bases. After removal of 3 bases from V and 1 base from J, the junction contained 1 base not matched to a gene. This CDR3 region has 14 residues. The germline gives CDR1 ENHRY, CDR2 SYGVKD. CDR3 DNA sequence: TGTGCCATCAGTGATGGGACAGGGAACACTGAAGCTTTCTTT. It codes for CAISDGTGNTEAFF.

J is TRBJ2-7 and V is TRBV5-1, with TRBD2 identical over 11 bases. The germline V gene has CDR1 SGHRS and CDR2 YFSETQ. The ends lost 2 bases at V and 6 bases at J; junction bases unmatched: 1. This CDR3 is built from 13 residues. CDR3 DNA: TGCGCCAGCAGCTTTCTAGCGGGAGGCGAGCAGTACTTC. This codes for CASSFLAGGEQYF.

CDR3 bases: TGTGCCAGCAGCTTGGCCGCACAGGGGTTGCGAGAGACCCAGTACTTC. Its protein product is CASSLAAQGLRETQYF. This chain uses TRBV5-4 with TRBJ2-5, with TRBD1 identical over 7 bases. Germline trimming cut 0 bases from V and 4 bases from J; bases unmatched to any gene: 9. Germline V lookup: CDR1 SGHNT, CDR2 YYREEE (reference sequence). This CDR3 is 16 amino acids long. Combining the CDR3 with reference TRBV5-4 and TRBJ2-5 gives the whole variable domain ETGVTQSPTHLIKTRGQQVTLRCSSQSGHNTVSWYQQALGQGPQFIFQYYREEENGRGNFPPRFSGLQFPNYSSELNVNALELDDSALYLCASSLAAQGLRETQYFGPGTRLLVL.

The gene calls are TRBV12-3 or TRBV12-4 and TRBJ2-7; 8 bases line up with TRBD1. This CDR3 contains 13 residues. Trimming cost V 7 bases and J 5 bases; bases outside gene matches: 7. The DNA of the CDR3 is TGTGCCAGCAAACCGACAGGGGCCCACGAGCAGTACTTC. Its protein product is CASKPTGAHEQYF.